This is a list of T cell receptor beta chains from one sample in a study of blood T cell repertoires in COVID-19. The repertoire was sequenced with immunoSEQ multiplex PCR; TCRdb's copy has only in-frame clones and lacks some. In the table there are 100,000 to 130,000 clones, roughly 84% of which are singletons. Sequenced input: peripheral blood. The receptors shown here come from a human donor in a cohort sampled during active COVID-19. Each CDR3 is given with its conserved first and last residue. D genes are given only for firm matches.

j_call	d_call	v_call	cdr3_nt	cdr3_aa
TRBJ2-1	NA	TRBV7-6	TGTGCCAGCAGCTTAGTGGCGGGATCGAACAATGAGCAGTTCTTC	CASSLVAGSNNEQFF
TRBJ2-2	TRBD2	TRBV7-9	TGTGCCAGCAGGGCGTCGGGGGGGAGCACCGGGGAGCTGTTTTTT	CASRASGGSTGELFF
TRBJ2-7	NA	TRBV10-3	TGTGCCATCAGAGCGGGACAGGCCTACGAGCAGTACTTC	CAIRAGQAYEQYF
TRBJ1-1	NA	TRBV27	TGTGCCAGCACGCAGGGGCTGAACACTGAAGCTTTCTTT	CASTQGLNTEAFF
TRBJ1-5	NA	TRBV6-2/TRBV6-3	TGTGCCAGCAGTGAGACAATAAGCAATCAGCCCCAGCATTTT	CASSETISNQPQHF
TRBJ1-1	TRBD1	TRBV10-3	TGTGCCATCAGTGCACAGGGGGCGCGGGACACTGAAGCTTTCTTT	CAISAQGARDTEAFF
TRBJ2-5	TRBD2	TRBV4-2	TGTGCCAGCAGCCAAGTTGCGGGGGATGTAAAAGAGACCCAGTACTTC	CASSQVAGDVKETQYF
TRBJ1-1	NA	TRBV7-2	TGTGCCAGCAGCTTCTTAGCGAACACTGAAGCTTTCTTT	CASSFLANTEAFF
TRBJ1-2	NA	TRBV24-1	TGTGCCACCAGTAGCTTCAGTCAGGGATTCTATGGCTACACCTTC	CATSSFSQGFYGYTF
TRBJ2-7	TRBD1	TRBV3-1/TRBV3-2	TGTGCCAGCAGCCAAGGATTGCAGGGGGTAATCGACGAGCAGTACTTC	CASSQGLQGVIDEQYF
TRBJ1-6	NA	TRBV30	TGTGCCTGGAAATCCCAGGGGCTTGGGTCACCCCTCCACTTT	CAWKSQGLGSPLHF